This TCR beta chain was recovered during a study of CD8 T cells in ankylosing spondylitis. Regarding the study as a whole: Relatively scarce in peripheral blood, disease-linked clones were CD8+. Clones linked to disease were reported to show significant enrichment in matched ankylosing spondylitis synovial fluid. Past studies reported some motif variants in reactive arthritis synovial fluid and blood. Typical of ankylosing spondylitis blood, it appeared, was a TCR beta motif of 7 or 8 highly homologous variants.

Quantitative 5'-RACE with molecular barcodes produced the TCR beta libraries. Each CDR3 protein gets one entry after TCRdb re-called the 5' RACE reads with MiXCR. The sample yields hundreds of thousands of distinct CDR3 sequences, roughly 13% seen once. This clonotype was picked up many times. Its specificity is unknown. There are 17 residues in the CDR3. The germline V gene encodes CDR1 SGDLS and CDR2 YYNGEE. After removal of 3 bases from V and 6 bases from J, the junction contained 11 bases not matched to a gene. The sequenced sample consisted of blood, either unsorted or a sorted T cell fraction (not recorded which). The source of this sequence is a male donor with ankylosing spondylitis. The rearrangement links TRBV9 to TRBJ2-3; 12 bases align to TRBD2. In DNA form, the CDR3 reads TGTGCCAGCAGCGCCAACCCGACTAGCGGGGGAGGGGATACGCAGTATTTT. It codes for CASSANPTSGGGDTQYF.